This TCR beta chain appears in the sequencing data of a study of blood T cell repertoires in COVID-19. V was clipped by 6 bases and J by 5 bases; unmatched bases: 6. In germline, CDR1 is SQVTM, CDR2 ANQGSEA. The CDR3 runs 13 residues. Cohort 3 recovery required two negative PCRs, clearance, or symptom resolution. In the source study's methods: Amplification from reference gene primers served as the basis for estimated nucleated cell counts. Using immunoSEQ multiplex PCR, the repertoire was profiled, and TCRdb retains in-frame clones only, with some absent. The V and J calls and clone size come from that table; D and trimming were worked out from the DNA. In the table there are roughly 160,000 clones, roughly nine tenths of which are singletons.

Specimen: PBMCs or T cells enriched from blood (not recorded which). The sequence was obtained from a woman aged 45-65 years who had recovered from COVID-19. This chain joins TRBV29-1 and TRBJ1-1; 10 bases are shared with TRBD1. Written as DNA, the CDR3 is TGCAGCGTAGCGACAGGGGGCGTGACTGAAGCTTTCTTT. This codes for CSVATGGVTEAFF.